This entry lists 2 T cell receptor beta chains sequenced from one sample in a study of T cells in Graves' hyperthyroidism and ophthalmopathy. RNA transcripts gave rise to amplified TCR beta CDR3 regions. The TCR CDR3 was amplified in a first-round RT-PCR using the HTBI primer set. TCRdb called the multiplex PCR reads again in MiXCR, with one record for every CDR3 protein. The table lists fewer than 450,000 distinct CDR3 sequences, over 11% of them singletons. The sequenced sample was blood. These receptors were taken from a man aged 50 or older with Graves' ophthalmopathy.

This clonotype was seen many times. The chain joins TRBV11-2 to TRBJ2-2; 7 bases fit TRBD2. V was pared by 4 bases and J by 2 bases, with 4 bases of the junction left unmatched. The CDR3 sequence is 15 residues long. Germline V gives CDR1 SGHAT, CDR2 FQNNGV. CDR3 bases: TGTGCCAGCAGCTCAGGCGGGGGAAACACCGGGGAGCTGTTTTTT. The encoded protein is CASSSGGGNTGELFF. The whole variable domain, remainder taken from reference TRBV11-2 and TRBJ2-2, is EAGVAQSPRYKIIEKRQSVAFWCNPISGHATLYWYQQILGQGPKLLIQFQNNGVVDDSQLPKDRFSAERLKGVDSTLKIQPAKLEDSAVYLCASSSGGGNTGELFFGEGSRLTVL.

This clonotype was counted many times. The chain links TRBV5-1 to TRBJ1-4, with D possibly TRBD1 on 6 matching bases. The germline V and J ends were trimmed by 2 bases and 3 bases, with 11 bases remaining between them. CDR3 size: 15 residues. CDR1 is SGHRS, CDR2 YFSETQ, per germline. The CDR3 region is CASSLGQSSNEKLFF. For the CDR3, the DNA is TGCGCCAGCAGCTTAGGACAGAGCTCTAATGAAAAACTGTTTTTT.